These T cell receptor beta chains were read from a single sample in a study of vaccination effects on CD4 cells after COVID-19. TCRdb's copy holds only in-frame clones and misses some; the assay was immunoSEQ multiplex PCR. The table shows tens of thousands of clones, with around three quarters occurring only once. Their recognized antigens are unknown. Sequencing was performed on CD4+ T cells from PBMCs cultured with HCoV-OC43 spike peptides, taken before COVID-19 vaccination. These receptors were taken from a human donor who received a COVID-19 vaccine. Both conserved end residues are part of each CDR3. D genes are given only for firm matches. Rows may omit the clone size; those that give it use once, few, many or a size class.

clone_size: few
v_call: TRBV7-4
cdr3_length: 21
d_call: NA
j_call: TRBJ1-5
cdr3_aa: CASSLDGSHGLTESNYQPQHF
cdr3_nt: TGTGCCAGCAGCTTGGATGGTTCGCATGGGCTGACCGAATCGAATTATCAGCCCCAGCATTTT

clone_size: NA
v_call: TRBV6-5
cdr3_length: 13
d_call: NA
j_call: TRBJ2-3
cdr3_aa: CASSHRGGDTQYF
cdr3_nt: TGTGCCAGCAGCCACCGTGGGGGGGATACGCAGTATTTT

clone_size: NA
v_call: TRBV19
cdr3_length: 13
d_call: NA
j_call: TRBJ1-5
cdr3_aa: CASSIKEVQPQHF
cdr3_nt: TGTGCCAGTAGTATTAAGGAGGTTCAGCCCCAGCATTTT

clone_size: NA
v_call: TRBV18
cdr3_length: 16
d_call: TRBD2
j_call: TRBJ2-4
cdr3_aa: CASSPPGTSGENIQYF
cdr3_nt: TGTGCCAGCTCACCACCCGGGACTAGCGGCGAAAACATTCAGTACTTC

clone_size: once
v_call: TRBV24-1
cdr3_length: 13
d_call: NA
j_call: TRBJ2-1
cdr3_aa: CATSDPRYNEQFF
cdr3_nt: TGTGCCACCAGTGATCCCAGATACAATGAGCAGTTCTTC

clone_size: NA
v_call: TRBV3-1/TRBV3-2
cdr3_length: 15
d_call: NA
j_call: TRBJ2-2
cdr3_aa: CASSPIGRNTGELFF
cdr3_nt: TGTGCCAGCAGCCCAATCGGGAGAAACACCGGGGAGCTGTTTTTT

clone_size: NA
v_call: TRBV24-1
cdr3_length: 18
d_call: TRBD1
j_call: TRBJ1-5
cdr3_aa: CATSDPTTGESGNQPQHF
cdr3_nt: TGTGCCACCAGTGATCCCACGACAGGGGAGAGCGGCAATCAGCCCCAGCATTTT

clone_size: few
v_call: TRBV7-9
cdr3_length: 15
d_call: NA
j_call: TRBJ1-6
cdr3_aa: CASSLAGRMGSPLHF
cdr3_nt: TGTGCCAGCAGCTTAGCGGGACGGATGGGTTCACCCCTCCACTTT

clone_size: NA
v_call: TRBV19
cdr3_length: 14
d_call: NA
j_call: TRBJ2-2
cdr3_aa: CASSMDLTVGELFF
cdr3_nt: TGTGCCAGTAGTATGGACCTCACGGTCGGGGAGCTGTTTTTT

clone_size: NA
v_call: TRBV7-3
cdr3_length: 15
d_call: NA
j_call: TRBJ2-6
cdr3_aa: CASSSRVSGANVLTF
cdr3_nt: TGTGCCAGCAGCTCCCGTGTCTCTGGGGCCAACGTCCTGACTTTC

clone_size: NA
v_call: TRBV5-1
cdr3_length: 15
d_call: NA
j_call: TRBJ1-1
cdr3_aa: CASSLEPGLNTEAFF
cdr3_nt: TGCGCCAGCAGCTTGGAGCCGGGGTTGAACACTGAAGCTTTCTTT

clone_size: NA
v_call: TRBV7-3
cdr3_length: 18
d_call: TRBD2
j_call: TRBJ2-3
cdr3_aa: CASSLTAGPSGGQDTQYF
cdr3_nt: TGTGCCAGCAGCTTAACGGCCGGACCTAGCGGGGGACAAGATACGCAGTATTTT

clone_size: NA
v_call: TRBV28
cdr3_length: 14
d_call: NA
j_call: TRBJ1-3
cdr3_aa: CATSSLGSGNTIYF
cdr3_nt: TGTGCCACCTCGTCCCTCGGGTCTGGAAACACCATATATTTT

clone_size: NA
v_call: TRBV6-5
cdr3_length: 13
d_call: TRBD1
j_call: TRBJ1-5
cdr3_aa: CASRGSTGGTQHF
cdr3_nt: TGTGCCAGCAGGGGCTCCACAGGGGGGACCCAGCATTTT

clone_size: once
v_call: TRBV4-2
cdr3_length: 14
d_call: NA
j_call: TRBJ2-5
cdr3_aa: CASSQATGGETQYF
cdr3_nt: TGTGCCAGCAGCCAAGCGACAGGCGGGGAGACCCAGTACTTC

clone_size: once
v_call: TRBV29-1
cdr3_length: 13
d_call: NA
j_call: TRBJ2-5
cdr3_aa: CSVVGGRQETQYF
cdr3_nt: TGCAGCGTTGTTGGGGGACGACAAGAGACCCAGTACTTC

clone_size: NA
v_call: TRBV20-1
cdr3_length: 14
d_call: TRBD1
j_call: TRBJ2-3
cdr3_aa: CSASEGAGADTQYF
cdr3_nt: TGCAGTGCTAGTGAGGGGGCTGGGGCAGATACGCAGTATTTT

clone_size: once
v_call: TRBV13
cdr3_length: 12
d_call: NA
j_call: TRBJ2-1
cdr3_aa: CASSLRGGEQFF
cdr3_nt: TGTGCCAGCAGCTTACGCGGGGGCGAGCAGTTCTTC

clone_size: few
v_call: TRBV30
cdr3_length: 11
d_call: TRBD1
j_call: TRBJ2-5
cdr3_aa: CAWSTRDSEYF
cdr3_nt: TGTGCCTGGAGTACCAGGGACAGTGAGTACTTC

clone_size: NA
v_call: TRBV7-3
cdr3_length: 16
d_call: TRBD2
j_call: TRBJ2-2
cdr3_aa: CASSPGWSGGAGELFF
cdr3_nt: TGTGCCAGCAGCCCCGGGTGGAGCGGGGGGGCCGGGGAGCTGTTTTTT

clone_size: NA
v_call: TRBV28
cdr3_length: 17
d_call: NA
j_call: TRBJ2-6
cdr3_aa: CASSPSGGATGANVLTF
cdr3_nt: TGTGCCAGCAGCCCTTCCGGGGGTGCGACGGGGGCCAACGTCCTGACTTTC

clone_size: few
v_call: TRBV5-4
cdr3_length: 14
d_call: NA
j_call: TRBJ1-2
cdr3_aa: CASSLEQGFYGYTF
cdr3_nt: TGTGCCAGCAGCTTGGAACAGGGCTTCTATGGCTACACCTTC

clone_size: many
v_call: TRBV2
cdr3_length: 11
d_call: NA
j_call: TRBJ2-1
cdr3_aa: CASSTSFEQFF
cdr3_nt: TGTGCCAGCAGTACAAGCTTTGAGCAGTTCTTC

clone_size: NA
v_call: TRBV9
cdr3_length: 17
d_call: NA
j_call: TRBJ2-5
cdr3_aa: CASSVDEGRTSQETQYF
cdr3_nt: TGTGCCAGCAGCGTAGACGAGGGACGAACCTCACAAGAGACCCAGTACTTC

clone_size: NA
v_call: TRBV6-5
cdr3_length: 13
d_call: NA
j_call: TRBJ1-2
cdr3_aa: CASRWGADYGYTF
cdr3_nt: TGTGCCAGCAGATGGGGGGCTGACTATGGCTACACCTTC

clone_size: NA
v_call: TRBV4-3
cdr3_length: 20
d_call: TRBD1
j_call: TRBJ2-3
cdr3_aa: CASSQDWTGAFDTSTDTQYF
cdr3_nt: TGCGCCAGCAGCCAAGATTGGACAGGGGCCTTCGACACTAGCACAGATACGCAGTATTTT

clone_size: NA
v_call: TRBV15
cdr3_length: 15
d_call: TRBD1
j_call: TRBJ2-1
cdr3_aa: CATSTDRVTYNEQFF
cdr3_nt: TGTGCCACCAGCACGGACAGGGTAACCTACAATGAGCAGTTCTTC

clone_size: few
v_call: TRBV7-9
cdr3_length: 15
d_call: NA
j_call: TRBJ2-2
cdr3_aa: CASSLPGGNTGELFF
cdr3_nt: TGTGCCAGCAGCTTACCCGGGGGGAACACCGGGGAGCTGTTTTTT

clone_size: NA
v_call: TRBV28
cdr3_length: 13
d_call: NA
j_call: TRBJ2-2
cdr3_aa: CASRLFNTGELFF
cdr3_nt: TGTGCCAGCAGGCTGTTCAACACCGGGGAGCTGTTTTTT

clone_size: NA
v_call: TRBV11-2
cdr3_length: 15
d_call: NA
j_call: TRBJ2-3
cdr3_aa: CASSPPDRRADTQYF
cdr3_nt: TGTGCCAGCAGCCCTCCAGACAGGAGGGCAGATACGCAGTATTTT

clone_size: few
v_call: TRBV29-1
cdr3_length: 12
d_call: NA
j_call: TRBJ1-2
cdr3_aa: CSVEAGDYGYTF
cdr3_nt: TGCAGCGTTGAGGCCGGGGACTATGGCTACACCTTC

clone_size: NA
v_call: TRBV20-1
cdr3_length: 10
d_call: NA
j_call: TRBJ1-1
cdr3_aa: CSASLGFAFF
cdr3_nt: TGCAGTGCTAGTCTTGGGTTTGCTTTCTTT

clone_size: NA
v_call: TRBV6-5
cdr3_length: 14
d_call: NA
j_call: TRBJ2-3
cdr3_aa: CASRRTFGTDTQYF
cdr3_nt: TGTGCCAGCAGACGGACTTTCGGCACAGATACGCAGTATTTT

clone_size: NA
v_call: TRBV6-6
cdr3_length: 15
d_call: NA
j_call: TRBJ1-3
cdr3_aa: CASSLGKGLGNTIYF
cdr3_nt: TGTGCCAGCAGCCTGGGCAAAGGGCTTGGAAACACCATATATTTT

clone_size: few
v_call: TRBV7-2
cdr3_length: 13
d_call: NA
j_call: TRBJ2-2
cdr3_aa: CASSEYNTGELFF
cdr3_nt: TGTGCCAGCAGCGAGTACAACACCGGGGAGCTGTTTTTT

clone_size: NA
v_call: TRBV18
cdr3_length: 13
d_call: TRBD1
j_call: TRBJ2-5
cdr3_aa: CASSPGTAETQYF
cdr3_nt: TGTGCCAGCTCACCAGGGACAGCGGAGACCCAGTACTTC

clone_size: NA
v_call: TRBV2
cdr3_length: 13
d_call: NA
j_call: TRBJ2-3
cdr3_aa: CASSVRVTDTQYF
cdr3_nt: TGTGCCAGCAGTGTGCGGGTCACAGATACGCAGTATTTT

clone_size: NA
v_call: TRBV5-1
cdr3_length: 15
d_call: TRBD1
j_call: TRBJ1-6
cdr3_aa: CASSLVGTGDSPLHF
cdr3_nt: TGCGCCAGCAGCTTAGTAGGGACAGGGGACTCACCCCTCCACTTT

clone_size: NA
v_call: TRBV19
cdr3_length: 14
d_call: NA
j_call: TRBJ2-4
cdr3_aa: CASSIRGAQNIQYF
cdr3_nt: TGTGCCAGTAGTATTCGGGGGGCACAAAACATTCAGTACTTC

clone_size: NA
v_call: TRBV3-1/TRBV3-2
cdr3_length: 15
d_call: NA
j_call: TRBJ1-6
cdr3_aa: CASRRGLLGGSPLHF
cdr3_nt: TGTGCCAGCCGTAGAGGACTACTCGGGGGTTCACCCCTCCACTTT

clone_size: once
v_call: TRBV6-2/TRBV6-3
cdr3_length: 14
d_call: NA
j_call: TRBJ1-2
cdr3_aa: CASSYGKANYGYTF
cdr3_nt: TGTGCCAGCAGTTACGGGAAGGCTAACTATGGCTACACCTTC

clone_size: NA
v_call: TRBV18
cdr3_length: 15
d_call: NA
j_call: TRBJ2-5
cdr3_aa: CASSPPPPGPRAQYF
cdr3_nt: TGTGCCAGCTCACCACCACCTCCGGGACCGAGGGCCCAGTACTTC

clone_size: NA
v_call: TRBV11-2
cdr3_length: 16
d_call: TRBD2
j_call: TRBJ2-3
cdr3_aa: CASSKTSGGLTDTQYF
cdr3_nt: TGTGCCAGCAGCAAAACTAGCGGGGGGCTCACAGATACGCAGTATTTT

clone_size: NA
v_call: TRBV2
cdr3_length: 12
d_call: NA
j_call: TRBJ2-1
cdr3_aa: CASSGQYNEQFF
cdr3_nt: TGTGCCAGCAGTGGACAATACAATGAGCAGTTCTTC

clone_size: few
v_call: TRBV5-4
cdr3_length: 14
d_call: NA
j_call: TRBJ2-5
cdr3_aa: CASSLVGVQETQYF
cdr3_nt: TGTGCCAGCAGCTTGGTAGGTGTCCAAGAGACCCAGTACTTC

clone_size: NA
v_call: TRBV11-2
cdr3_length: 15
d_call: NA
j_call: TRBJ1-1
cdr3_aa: CASSPAFGRKTEAFF
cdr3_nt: TGTGCCAGCAGCCCCGCTTTCGGGAGGAAAACTGAAGCTTTCTTT

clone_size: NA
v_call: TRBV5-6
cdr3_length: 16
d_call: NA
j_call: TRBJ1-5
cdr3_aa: CASSLSAGYALRPQHF
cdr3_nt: TGTGCCAGCAGCTTGTCGGCAGGGTACGCGTTAAGGCCCCAGCATTTT

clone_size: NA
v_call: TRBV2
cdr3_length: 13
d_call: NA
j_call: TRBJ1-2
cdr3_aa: CASSERFDYGYTF
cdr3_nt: TGTGCCAGCAGTGAAAGGTTTGACTATGGCTACACCTTC

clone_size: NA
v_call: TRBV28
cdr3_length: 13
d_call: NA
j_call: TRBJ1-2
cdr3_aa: CASSPQGWRGYTF
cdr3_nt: TGTGCCAGCAGTCCTCAAGGGTGGCGTGGCTACACCTTC

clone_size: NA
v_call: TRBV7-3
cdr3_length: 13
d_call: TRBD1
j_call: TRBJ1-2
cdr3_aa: CASSPGQVGGYTF
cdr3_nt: TGTGCCAGCAGCCCGGGACAGGTCGGTGGCTACACCTTC

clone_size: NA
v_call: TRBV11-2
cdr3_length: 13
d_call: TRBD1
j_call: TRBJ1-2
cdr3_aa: CASSSTGARGYTF
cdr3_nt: TGTGCCAGCAGCTCGACAGGGGCCAGGGGCTACACCTTC

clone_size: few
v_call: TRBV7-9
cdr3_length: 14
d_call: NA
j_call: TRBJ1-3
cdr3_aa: CAYREGETGNTIYF
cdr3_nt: TGTGCCTACAGAGAGGGGGAAACTGGAAACACCATATATTTT

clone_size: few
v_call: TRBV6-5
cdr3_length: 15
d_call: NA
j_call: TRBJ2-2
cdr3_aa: CASSYSSANTGELFF
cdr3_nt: TGTGCCAGCAGTTACTCCTCCGCGAACACCGGGGAGCTGTTTTTT

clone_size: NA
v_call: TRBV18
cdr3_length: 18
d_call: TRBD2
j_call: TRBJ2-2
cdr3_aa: CASSPRTSGGPYTGELFF
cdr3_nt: TGTGCCAGCTCACCTCGGACTAGCGGGGGGCCATACACCGGGGAGCTGTTTTTT